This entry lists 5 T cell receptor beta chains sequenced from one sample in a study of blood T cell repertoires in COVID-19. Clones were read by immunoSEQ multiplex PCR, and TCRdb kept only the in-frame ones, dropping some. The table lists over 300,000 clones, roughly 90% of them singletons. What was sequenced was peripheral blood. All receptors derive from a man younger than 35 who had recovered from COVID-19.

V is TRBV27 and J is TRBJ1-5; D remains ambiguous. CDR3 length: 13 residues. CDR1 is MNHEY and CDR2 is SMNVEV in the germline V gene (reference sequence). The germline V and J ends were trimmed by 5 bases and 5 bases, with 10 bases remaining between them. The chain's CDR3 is CASSPTPYQPQHF. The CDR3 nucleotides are TGTGCCAGCAGTCCTACGCCTTATCAGCCCCAGCATTTT.

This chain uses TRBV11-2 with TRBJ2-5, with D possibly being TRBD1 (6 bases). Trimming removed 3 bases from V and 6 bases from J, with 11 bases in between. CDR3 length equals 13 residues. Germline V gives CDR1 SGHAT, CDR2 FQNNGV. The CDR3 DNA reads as TGTGCCAGCAGCTTTCCAGGGGTGCAGACCCAGTACTTC. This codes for CASSFPGVQTQYF.

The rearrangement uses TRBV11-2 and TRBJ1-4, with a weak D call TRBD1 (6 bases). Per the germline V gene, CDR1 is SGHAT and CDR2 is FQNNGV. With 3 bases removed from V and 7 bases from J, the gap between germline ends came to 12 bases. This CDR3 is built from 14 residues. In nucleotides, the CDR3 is TGTGCCAGCAGCTTGGGGGGGCAGAGTGAAAAACTGTTTTTT. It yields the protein CASSLGGQSEKLFF.

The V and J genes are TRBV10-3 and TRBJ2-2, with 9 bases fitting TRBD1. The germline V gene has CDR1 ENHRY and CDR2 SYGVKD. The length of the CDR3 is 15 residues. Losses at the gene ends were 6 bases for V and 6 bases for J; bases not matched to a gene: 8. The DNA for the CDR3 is TGTGCCATCAGCCCGGGACAGGGTGTCGCCGGGGAGCTGTTTTTT. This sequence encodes CAISPGQGVAGELFF.

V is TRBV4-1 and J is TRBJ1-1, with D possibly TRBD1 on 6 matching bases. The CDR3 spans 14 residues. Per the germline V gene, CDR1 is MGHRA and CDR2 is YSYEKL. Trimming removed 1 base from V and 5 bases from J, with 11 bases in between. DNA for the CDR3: TGCGCCAGCAGCCAAGTAGGGGGGGCTACTGAAGCTTTCTTT. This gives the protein CASSQVGGATEAFF.